Presented here are 16 T cell receptor beta chains from one specimen sequenced in a study of blood T cell repertoires in COVID-19. Data came from immunoSEQ multiplex PCR; TCRdb stores just in-frame clones and leaves some out. The sample contains 100,000 to 150,000 clones, around 81% of which appear only once. The sequencing input was peripheral blood. The source of these receptors is a woman aged 50 to 60 with acute or convalescent COVID-19.

The chain links TRBV7-2 to TRBJ2-1; D is possibly TRBD2 (6 bases). This CDR3 is 15 amino acids long. Germline V lookup: CDR1 SGHTA, CDR2 FQGNSA. V lost 4 bases, J lost 1 base, and 11 bases lay in between. The CDR3 here is CASSSGGTSYNEQFF. The CDR3 DNA is TGTGCCAGCAGCTCTGGAGGGACTTCCTACAATGAGCAGTTCTTC.

The sample holds a few counts of this clone. The CDR3 DNA reads TGTGCCAGCAGCTCGACAGGGGGCTACGAGCAGTACTTC. Translated, it gives CASSSTGGYEQYF. The chain uses TRBV7-3 and TRBJ2-7; 9 nucleotides agree with TRBD1. The germline gives CDR1 SGHTA, CDR2 FQGTGA. Trimming cost V 4 bases and J 3 bases; bases outside gene matches: 1. This CDR3 comprises 13 residues.

The chain uses TRBV28 and TRBJ1-1; TRBD1 agrees at 7 bases. V lost 6 bases to trimming and J lost 1 base; unmatched junction nucleotides: 2. There are 13 residues in the CDR3. In germline, CDR1 is MDHEN, CDR2 SYDVKM. The CDR3 reads CASRGQPNTEAFF. The CDR3 DNA reads as TGTGCCAGCAGGGGACAGCCGAACACTGAAGCTTTCTTT.

This chain uses TRBV3-1 (or the pseudogene TRBV3-2) with TRBJ2-7; no firm D call. In germline, CDR1 is LGHDT, CDR2 YNNKEL (reference sequence). Trimming took off 3 bases at V and 5 bases at J, with 11 bases between the two ends. CDR3 length equals 13 residues. As DNA, the CDR3 is TGTGCCAGCAGCCACCGGGTTGTGCACGAGCAGTACTTC. Protein product: CASSHRVVHEQYF.

This chain uses TRBV7-2 with TRBJ1-5; D perhaps matches TRBD1 (6 bases). Trimming removed 4 bases at V and 2 bases at J, with 15 bases between. CDR3 length: 16 amino acids. Germline loops: CDR1 SGHTA, CDR2 FQGNSA. The CDR3 sequence: CASSSQGGGGNQPQHF. CDR3 in DNA: TGTGCCAGCAGCTCACAAGGAGGGGGGGGCAATCAGCCCCAGCATTTT.

The chain links TRBV6-5 to TRBJ1-2, with 9 positions matching TRBD1. The CDR3 is 15 amino acids. CDR1 is MNHEY and CDR2 is SVGAGI in the germline V gene. Trimming took 0 bases from V and 2 from J; bases not matched to a gene: 1. The CDR3 loop reads CASSYSGTGNYGYTF. DNA for the CDR3: TGTGCCAGCAGTTACTCCGGGACAGGGAACTATGGCTACACCTTC.

The CDR3 region is CASSVGLAANTGELFF. The CDR3 region has the DNA TGTGCCAGCAGCGTAGGCCTAGCGGCTAACACCGGGGAGCTGTTTTTT. The chain carries TRBV9 and TRBJ2-2; 7 bases are shared with TRBD2. Trimming at V came to 0 bases and at J to 2 bases, leaving 4 bases not matched to a gene. Germline CDR1 is SGDLS and CDR2 is YYNGEE. CDR3 size: 16 residues.

The rearrangement uses TRBV30 and TRBJ2-7; TRBD1 aligns across 9 bases. V trimming: 0 bases; J trimming: 6 bases; junction bases outside the gene matches: 3. The CDR3 spans 13 residues. The germline CDR1 and CDR2 sequences are GTSNPN and SVGIG (reference sequence). CDR3 region: CAWSVGQGGEQYF. The CDR3 bases are TGTGCCTGGAGTGTGGGACAGGGAGGCGAGCAGTACTTC.

This chain joins TRBV5-1 and TRBJ1-1; D gene unclear. CDR1 is SGHRS and CDR2 is YFSETQ in the germline V gene. The CDR3 sequence is 11 residues long. Trimming took off 4 bases at V and 1 base at J, with 2 bases between the two ends. Here the CDR3 DNA reads TGCGCCAGCAGCCAGAACACTGAAGCTTTCTTT. Amino acids: CASSQNTEAFF.

The rearrangement links TRBV9 to TRBJ2-7; 8 bases are a match to TRBD2. The CDR3 length is 14 residues. Germline V gene sequence: CDR1 SGDLS, CDR2 YYNGEE. V trimming: 0 bases; J trimming: 6 bases; junction bases outside the gene matches: 5. This chain's CDR3 is CASSVGSGRAEQYF. The CDR3 DNA sequence: TGTGCCAGCAGCGTAGGCAGCGGGAGAGCCGAGCAGTACTTC. Combining the CDR3 with reference TRBV9 and TRBJ2-7 gives the whole variable domain DSGVTQTPKHLITATGQRVTLRCSPRSGDLSVYWYQQSLDQGLQFLIQYYNGEERAKGNILERFSAQQFPDLHSELNLSSLELGDSALYFCASSVGSGRAEQYFGPGTRLTVT.

CDR3 nucleotide sequence: TGTGCCAGCAGCAAAGTGGGGGGGTACGGCTACACCTTC. Its translation is CASSKVGGYGYTF. The rearrangement uses TRBV21-1 and TRBJ1-2. TRBV21-1 is tagged as a pseudogene. CDR3 size: 13 residues.

CDR3 coding DNA: TGTGCCAGCAGCTACGGGACAGACTATGGCTACACCTTC. Its protein product is CASSYGTDYGYTF. The rearrangement uses TRBV13 and TRBJ1-2, with 7 bases identical to TRBD1. V was clipped by 4 bases and J by 3 bases; unmatched bases: 2. Germline-derived CDR1 and CDR2 are PRHDT and FYEKMQ (reference sequence). The CDR3 length is 13 residues.

This sequence joins TRBV21-1 and TRBJ1-2; TRBD1 is taken as the D call from the table, unchecked against the DNA. TRBV21-1 is a recognized pseudogene. The CDR3 loop spans 17 amino acids. In DNA, the CDR3 is TGTGCCAGCAGCAAACTTTGGGGGACAGCCGCAATATATGGCTACACCTTC. It translates to CASSKLWGTAAIYGYTF.

The V and J genes are TRBV18 and TRBJ2-1; a weak D match, TRBD2 (6 bases). Germline-derived CDR1 and CDR2 are KGHSH and LQKENI. The CDR3 has 14 amino acids. V lost 3 bases and J 0 bases, leaving 6 bases between the germline ends. The CDR3 region is CASSPGGSYNEQFF. The CDR3 region has the DNA TGTGCCAGCTCACCGGGGGGCTCCTACAATGAGCAGTTCTTC.

V is TRBV18 and J is TRBJ1-4; TRBD1 agrees at 7 bases. Germline-derived CDR1 and CDR2 are KGHSH and LQKENI. J gave up 0 bases and V 4 bases, and 8 bases lay outside the gene matches. The CDR3 is made up of 17 amino acids. CDR3 sequence: CASSRQGDTATNEKLFF. CDR3 DNA sequence: TGTGCCAGCTCACGACAGGGAGATACCGCAACTAATGAAAAACTGTTTTTT.

In this sample, this clone turned up once. The V call is TRBV29-1, the J call TRBJ2-2, with TRBD1 matching 8 bases. From germline, CDR1 is SQVTM and CDR2 ANQGSEA. With V trimmed by 4 bases and J by 7 bases, 8 bases remained unmatched. This CDR3 is 14 amino acids long. The CDR3 coding sequence is TGCAGCGTTGGAGTACAGGGGGTAGGCGGGGAGCTGTTTTTT. Translation: CSVGVQGVGGELFF.